This record covers a single TCR beta chain. The antigen is undetermined. The record originates from a study of vaccination and CD4 T cells after COVID-19. The Oncomine TCR Beta short-read assay sequenced DNA from cultured CD4+ T cells. In TCRdb, the PCR reads were re-called with MiXCR into one record per CDR3 protein. Among approximately 18,000 distinct CDR3 sequences listed, 65% to 80% were seen once. Per germline, CDR1 WNHNN and CDR2 SYGVQD (reference sequence). V was clipped by 3 bases and J by 1 base, with 12 bases between them. The CDR3 spans 15 residues. Treatment specified: roughly nine-day PBMC culture with coronavirus spike peptide pools or control peptides (ViraFEST assay).

The sequence was collected from a human donor who received a COVID-19 vaccine. V and J are TRBV10-1 and TRBJ1-2; D might be TRBD1 (5 bases). Sample: CD4+ T cells from blood, cultured in vitro, taken after SARS-CoV-2 vaccination. DNA of the CDR3: TGCGCCAGCAGTGATTATGGGGGGATTAACTATGGCTACACCTTC. This codes for CASSDYGGINYGYTF.